This T cell receptor (beta chain) is from a study of cytomegalovirus exposure and HLA in healthy donors. Study-wide background: Samples from HLA-typed donors yielded about 86 million unique TCRs in an early data release.

The PCR used 60 Vbeta and 13 Jbeta primers. Clones were sequenced by immunoSEQ multiplex PCR, and TCRdb holds only the in-frame ones, with some missing. The data contain 95,000 to 110,000 clones, 9.5% to 13% of them seen just once; the ten biggest clones take up more than 5%. The study, taken as a whole, reports: Presence/absence comparisons presumed near-even sequencing depth among donors. When analyzed later, a missense DCLRE1C variant was found to be linked to TCR beta V- and J-gene trimming. A classifier reportedly called cytomegalovirus status with high sensitivity and specificity.

This clone was found a few times. The target antigen is unknown. Trimming removed 5 bases at V and 0 bases at J, with 9 bases between. The CDR3 is 13 amino acids. Looked up from germline, CDR1 is SGHRS and CDR2 is YFSETQ. Specimen: PBMCs. The TCR sequence derives from a man aged 35 to 55 in good health and CMV-seropositive. This chain connects TRBV5-1 to TRBJ2-7, with D maybe TRBD1 (5 bases). The CDR3 DNA sequence: TGCGCCAGCAGTCAGGACACCTCCTACGAGCAGTACTTC. Amino acids: CASSQDTSYEQYF.